This T cell receptor beta chain was found in a study of blood T cell repertoires in COVID-19. Background on the study: The analysed material was cDNA or gDNA that came from T cells, B-cell-depleted T cells, or PBMCs.

Study processing details: Reference gene primer amplification in the assay estimated nucleated cell counts. Assay: immunoSEQ multiplex PCR; the TCRdb copy retains only in-frame clones and omits some. That table gives V, J and clone size, and the DNA gave D and trimming. The sample records about 190,000 clones, 70% to 90% being singletons. V lost 2 bases, J lost 7 bases, and 4 bases stayed unmatched. Germline V lookup: CDR1 MNHEY, CDR2 SVGAGI. The CDR3 contains 14 residues. This clone was found many times. The chain carries TRBV6-5 and TRBJ2-5, with 10 positions matching TRBD2. Sequencing used peripheral blood. This clonotype was sampled from a man in his sixties with active or convalescent COVID-19. The chain's CDR3 is CASSYRIAGGTQYF. DNA for the CDR3: TGTGCCAGCAGTTACAGGATAGCGGGGGGGACCCAGTACTTC.